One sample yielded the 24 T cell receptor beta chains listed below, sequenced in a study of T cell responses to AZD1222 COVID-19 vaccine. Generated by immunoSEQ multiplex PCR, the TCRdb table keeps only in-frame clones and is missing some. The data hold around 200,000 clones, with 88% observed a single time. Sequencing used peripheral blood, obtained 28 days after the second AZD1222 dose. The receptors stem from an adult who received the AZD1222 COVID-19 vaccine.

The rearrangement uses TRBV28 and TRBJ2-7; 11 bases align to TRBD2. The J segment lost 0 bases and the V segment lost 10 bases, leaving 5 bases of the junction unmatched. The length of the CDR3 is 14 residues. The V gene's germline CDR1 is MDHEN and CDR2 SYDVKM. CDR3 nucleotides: TGTGCCACCCAGGGACTAGCGGACTCCTACGAGCAGTACTTC. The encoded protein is CATQGLADSYEQYF.

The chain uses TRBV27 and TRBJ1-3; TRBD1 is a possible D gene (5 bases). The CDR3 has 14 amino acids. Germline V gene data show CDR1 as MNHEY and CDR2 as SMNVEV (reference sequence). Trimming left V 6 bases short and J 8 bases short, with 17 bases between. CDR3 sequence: CASSLGTALYTIYF. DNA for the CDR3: TGTGCCAGCAGCCTTGGGACTGCGCTTTACACCATATATTTT.

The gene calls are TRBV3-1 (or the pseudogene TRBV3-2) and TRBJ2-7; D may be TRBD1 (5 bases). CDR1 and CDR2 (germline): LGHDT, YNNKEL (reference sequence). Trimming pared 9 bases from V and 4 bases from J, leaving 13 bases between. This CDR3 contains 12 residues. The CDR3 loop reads CARGHWKYEQYF. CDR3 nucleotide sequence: TGTGCCAGAGGACATTGGAAGTACGAGCAGTACTTC.

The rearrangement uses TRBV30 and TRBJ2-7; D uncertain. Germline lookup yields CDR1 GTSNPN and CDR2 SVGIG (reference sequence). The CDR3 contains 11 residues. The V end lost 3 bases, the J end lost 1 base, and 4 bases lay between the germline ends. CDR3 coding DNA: TGTGCCTGGAGCTCATCCTACGAGCAGTACTTC. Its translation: CAWSSSYEQYF.

In DNA form, the CDR3 reads TGCGCCAGCAGCCAAGATCCCGGCGGGCCCCAGCATTTT. It yields the protein CASSQDPGGPQHF. This chain joins TRBV4-3 and TRBJ1-5; D unresolved. The CDR3 length is 13 residues. The V gene's germline CDR1 is LGHNA and CDR2 YSLEER. Trimming left V 0 bases short and J 9 bases short, with 9 bases between.

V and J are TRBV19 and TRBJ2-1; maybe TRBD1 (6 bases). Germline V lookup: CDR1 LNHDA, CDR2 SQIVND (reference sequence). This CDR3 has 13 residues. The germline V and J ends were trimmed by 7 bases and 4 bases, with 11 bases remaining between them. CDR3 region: CASTGQRYNEQFF. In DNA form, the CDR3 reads TGTGCCAGTACTGGACAGAGGTACAATGAGCAGTTCTTC. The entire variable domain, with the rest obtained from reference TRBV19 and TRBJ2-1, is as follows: DGGITQSPKYLFRKEGQNVTLSCEQNLNHDAMYWYRQDPGQGLRLIYYSQIVNDFQKGDIAEGYSVSREKKESFPLTVTSAQKNPTAFYLCASTGQRYNEQFFGPGTRLTVL.

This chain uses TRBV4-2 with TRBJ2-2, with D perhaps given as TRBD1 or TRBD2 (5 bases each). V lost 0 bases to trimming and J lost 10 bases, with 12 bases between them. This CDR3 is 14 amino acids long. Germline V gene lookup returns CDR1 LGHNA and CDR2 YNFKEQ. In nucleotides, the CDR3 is TGTGCCAGCAGCCAAGATTGGGGACGGGAGGAGCTGTTTTTT. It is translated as CASSQDWGREELFF.

CDR3 in DNA: TGTGCCAGCAGCTTGGCCGGGGATTCACCCCTCCACTTT. Translated: CASSLAGDSPLHF. The chain has TRBV5-6 and TRBJ1-6, with no clear D. V lost 0 bases and J lost 8, with 6 bases in between. The V gene's germline CDR1 is SGHDT and CDR2 YYEEEE. The CDR3 totals 13 residues.

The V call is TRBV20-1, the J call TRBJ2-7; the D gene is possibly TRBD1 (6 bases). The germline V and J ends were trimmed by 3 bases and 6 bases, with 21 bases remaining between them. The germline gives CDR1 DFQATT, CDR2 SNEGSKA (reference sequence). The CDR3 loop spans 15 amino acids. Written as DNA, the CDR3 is TGCAGTGCTAGTTCCCAGGGCCGAACAGGGCTCGAGCAGTACTTC. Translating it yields CSASSQGRTGLEQYF.

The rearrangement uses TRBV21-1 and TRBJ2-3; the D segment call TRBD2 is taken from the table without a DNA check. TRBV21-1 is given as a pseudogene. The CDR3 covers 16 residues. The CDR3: CASSAWRGGRTDTQYF. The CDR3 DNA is TGTGCCAGCAGCGCCTGGAGGGGGGGCCGTACAGATACGCAGTATTTT.

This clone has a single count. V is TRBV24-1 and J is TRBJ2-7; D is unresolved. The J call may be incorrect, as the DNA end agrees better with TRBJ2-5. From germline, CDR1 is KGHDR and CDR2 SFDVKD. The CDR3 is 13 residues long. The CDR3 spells CATSEAPGATQYF. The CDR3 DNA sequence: TGTGCCACCAGTGAAGCGCCAGGAGCGACCCAGTACTTC.

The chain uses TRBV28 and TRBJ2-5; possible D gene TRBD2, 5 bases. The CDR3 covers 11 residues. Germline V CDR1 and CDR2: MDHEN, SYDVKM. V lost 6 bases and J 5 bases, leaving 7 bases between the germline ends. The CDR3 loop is CASRDWETQYF. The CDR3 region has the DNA TGTGCCAGCAGGGACTGGGAGACCCAGTACTTC.

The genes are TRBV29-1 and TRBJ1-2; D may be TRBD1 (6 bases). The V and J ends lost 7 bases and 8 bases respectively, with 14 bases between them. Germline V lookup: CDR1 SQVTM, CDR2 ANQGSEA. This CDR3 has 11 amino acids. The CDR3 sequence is CSGGEGGGYTF. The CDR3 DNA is TGCAGCGGTGGAGAGGGGGGCGGCTACACCTTC.

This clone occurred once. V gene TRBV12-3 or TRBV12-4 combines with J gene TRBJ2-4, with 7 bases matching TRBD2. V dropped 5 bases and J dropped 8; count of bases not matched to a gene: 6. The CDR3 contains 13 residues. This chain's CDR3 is CASSRSGRDIQYF. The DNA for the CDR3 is TGTGCCAGCAGTCGATCGGGGAGGGACATTCAGTACTTC.

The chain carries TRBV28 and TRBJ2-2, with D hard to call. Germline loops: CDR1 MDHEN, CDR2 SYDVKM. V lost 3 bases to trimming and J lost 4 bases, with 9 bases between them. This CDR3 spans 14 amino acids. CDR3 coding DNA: TGTGCCAGCAGTTTGCCAGGAATCACCGGGGAGCTGTTTTTT. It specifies CASSLPGITGELFF.

Here the CDR3 DNA reads TGTGCCAGCAGCTTAAGTTGGACTGGAAACACCGGGGAGCTGTTTTTT. This sequence encodes CASSLSWTGNTGELFF. The chain combines TRBV13 with TRBJ2-2; D possibly corresponds to TRBD2 (5 bases). The CDR3 covers 16 residues. V was pared by 2 bases and J by 2 bases, with 12 bases between. CDR1 is PRHDT, CDR2 FYEKMQ, per germline (reference sequence).

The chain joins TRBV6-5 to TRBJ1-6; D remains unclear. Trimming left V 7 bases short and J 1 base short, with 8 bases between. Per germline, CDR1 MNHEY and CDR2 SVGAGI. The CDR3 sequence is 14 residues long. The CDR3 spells CASTGRSYNSPLHF. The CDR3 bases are TGTGCCAGCACGGGCCGGTCCTATAATTCACCCCTCCACTTT.

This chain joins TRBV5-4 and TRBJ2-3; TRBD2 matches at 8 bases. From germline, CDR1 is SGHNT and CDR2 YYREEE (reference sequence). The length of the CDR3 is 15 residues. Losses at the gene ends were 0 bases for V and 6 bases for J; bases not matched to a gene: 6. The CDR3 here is CASSLERASGDTQYF. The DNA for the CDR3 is TGTGCCAGCAGCTTGGAAAGGGCTAGCGGGGATACGCAGTATTTT.

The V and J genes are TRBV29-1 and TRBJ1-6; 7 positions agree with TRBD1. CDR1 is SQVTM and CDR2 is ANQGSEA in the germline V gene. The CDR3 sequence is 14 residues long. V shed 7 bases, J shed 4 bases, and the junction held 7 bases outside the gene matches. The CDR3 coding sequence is TGCAGCGCTGCGACAGGGACTTATAATTCACCCCTCCACTTT. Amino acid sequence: CSAATGTYNSPLHF.

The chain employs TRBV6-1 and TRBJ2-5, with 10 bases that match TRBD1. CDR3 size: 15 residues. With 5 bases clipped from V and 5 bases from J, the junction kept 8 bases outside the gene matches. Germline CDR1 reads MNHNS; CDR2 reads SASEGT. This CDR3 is CASSFRQGAPETQYF. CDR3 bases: TGTGCCAGCAGTTTTCGACAGGGGGCACCCGAGACCCAGTACTTC.

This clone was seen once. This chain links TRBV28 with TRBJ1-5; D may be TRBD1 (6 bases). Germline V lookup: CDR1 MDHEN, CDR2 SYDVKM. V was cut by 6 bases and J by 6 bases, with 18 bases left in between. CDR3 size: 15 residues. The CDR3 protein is CASSPGAGVTQPQHF. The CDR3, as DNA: TGTGCCAGCAGCCCCGGGGCAGGGGTAACTCAGCCCCAGCATTTT.

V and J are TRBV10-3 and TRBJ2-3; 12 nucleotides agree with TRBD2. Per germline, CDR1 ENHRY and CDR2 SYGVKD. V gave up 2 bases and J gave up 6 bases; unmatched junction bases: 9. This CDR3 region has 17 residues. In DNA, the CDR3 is TGTGCCATCAGTGAGGGTTCGCTAGCGGGAGGGGTGGATACGCAGTATTTT. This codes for CAISEGSLAGGVDTQYF.

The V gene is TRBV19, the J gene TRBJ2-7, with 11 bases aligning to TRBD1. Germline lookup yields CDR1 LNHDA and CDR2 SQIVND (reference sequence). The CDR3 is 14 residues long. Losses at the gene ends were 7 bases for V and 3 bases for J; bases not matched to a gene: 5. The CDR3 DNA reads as TGTGCCAGTATTAGGGACAGGGGGAACTACGAGCAGTACTTC. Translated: CASIRDRGNYEQYF.

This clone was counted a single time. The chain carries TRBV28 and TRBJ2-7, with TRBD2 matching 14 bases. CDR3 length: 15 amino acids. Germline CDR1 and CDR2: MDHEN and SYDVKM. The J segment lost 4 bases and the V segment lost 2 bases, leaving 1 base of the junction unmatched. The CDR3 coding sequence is TGTGCCAGCAGTTTAAGACTAGCGGGAGGGTACGAGCAGTACTTC. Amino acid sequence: CASSLRLAGGYEQYF. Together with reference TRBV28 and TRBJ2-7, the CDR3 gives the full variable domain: DVKVTQSSRYLVKRTGEKVFLECVQDMDHENMFWYRQDPGLGLRLIYFSYDVKMKEKGDIPEGYSVSREKKERFSLILESASTNQTSMYLCASSLRLAGGYEQYFGPGTRLTVT.